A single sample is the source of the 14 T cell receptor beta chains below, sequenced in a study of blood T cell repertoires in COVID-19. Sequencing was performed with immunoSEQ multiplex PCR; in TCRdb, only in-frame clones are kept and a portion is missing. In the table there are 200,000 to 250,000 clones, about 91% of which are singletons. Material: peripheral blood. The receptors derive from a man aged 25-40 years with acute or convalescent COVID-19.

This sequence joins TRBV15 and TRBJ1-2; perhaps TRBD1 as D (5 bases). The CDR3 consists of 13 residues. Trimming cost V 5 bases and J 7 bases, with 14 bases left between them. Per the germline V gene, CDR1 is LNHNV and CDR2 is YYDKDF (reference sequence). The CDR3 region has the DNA TGTGCCACCAGCGATCAGGGAAGAGGTGGCTACACCTTC. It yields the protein CATSDQGRGGYTF.

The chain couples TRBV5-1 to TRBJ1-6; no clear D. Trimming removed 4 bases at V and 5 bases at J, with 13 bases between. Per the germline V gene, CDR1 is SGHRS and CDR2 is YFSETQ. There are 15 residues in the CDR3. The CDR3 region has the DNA TGCGCCAGCAGCGAGTGGGCTGTCGATAATTCACCCCTCCACTTT. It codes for CASSEWAVDNSPLHF.

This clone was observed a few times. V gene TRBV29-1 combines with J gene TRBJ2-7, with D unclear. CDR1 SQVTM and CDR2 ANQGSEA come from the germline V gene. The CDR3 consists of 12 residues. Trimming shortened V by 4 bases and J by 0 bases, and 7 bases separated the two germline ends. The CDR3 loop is CSVGGNSYEQYF. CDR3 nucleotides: TGCAGCGTTGGTGGCAACTCCTACGAGCAGTACTTC.

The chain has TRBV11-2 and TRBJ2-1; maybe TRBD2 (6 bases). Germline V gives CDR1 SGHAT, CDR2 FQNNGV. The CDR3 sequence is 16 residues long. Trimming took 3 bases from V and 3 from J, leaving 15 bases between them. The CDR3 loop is CASSFRTTGLYNEQFF. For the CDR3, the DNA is TGTGCCAGCAGCTTCAGGACAACGGGACTCTACAATGAGCAGTTCTTC.

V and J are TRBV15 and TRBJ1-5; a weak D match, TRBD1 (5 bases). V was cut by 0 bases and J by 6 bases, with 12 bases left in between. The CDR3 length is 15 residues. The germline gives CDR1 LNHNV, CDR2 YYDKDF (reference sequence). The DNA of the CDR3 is TGTGCCACCAGCAGAGATGGGGGGGATGTTCAGCCCCAGCATTTT. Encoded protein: CATSRDGGDVQPQHF. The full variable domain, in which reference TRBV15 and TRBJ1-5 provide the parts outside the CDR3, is DAMVIQNPRYQVTQFGKPVTLSCSQTLNHNVMYWYQQKSSQAPKLLFHYYDKDFNNEADTPDNFQSRRPNTSFCFLDIRSPGLGDTAMYLCATSRDGGDVQPQHFGDGTRLSIL.

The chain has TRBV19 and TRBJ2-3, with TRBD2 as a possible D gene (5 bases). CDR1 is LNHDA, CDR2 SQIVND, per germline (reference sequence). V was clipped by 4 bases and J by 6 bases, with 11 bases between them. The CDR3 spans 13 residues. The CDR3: CASSKPSLDTQYF. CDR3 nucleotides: TGTGCCAGTAGTAAGCCTAGCCTGGATACGCAGTATTTT.

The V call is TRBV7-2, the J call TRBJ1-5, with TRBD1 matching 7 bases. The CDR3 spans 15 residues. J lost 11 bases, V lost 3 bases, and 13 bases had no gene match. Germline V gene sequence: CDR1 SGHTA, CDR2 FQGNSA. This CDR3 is CASSFEGGQYRAQHF. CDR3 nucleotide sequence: TGTGCCAGCAGCTTTGAAGGGGGACAGTACCGGGCCCAGCATTTT.

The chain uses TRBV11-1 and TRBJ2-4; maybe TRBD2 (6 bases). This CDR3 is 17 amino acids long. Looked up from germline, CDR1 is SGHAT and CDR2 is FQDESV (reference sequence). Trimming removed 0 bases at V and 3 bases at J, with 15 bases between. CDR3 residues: CASSLAHNEGGKNIQYF. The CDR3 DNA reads TGTGCCAGCAGCTTAGCGCATAATGAGGGAGGCAAAAACATTCAGTACTTC. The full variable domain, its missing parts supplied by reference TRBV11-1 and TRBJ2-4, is EAEVAQSPRYKITEKSQAVAFWCDPISGHATLYWYRQILGQGPELLVQFQDESVVDDSQLPKDRFSAERLKGVDSTLKIQPAELGDSAMYLCASSLAHNEGGKNIQYFGAGTRLSVL.

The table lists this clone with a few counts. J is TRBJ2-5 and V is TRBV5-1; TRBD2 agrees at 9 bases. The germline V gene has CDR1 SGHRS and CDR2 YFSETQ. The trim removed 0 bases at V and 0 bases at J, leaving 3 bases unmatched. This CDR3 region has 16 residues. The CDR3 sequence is CASSLGASGNQETQYF. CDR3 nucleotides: TGCGCCAGCAGCTTGGGGGCTAGCGGGAACCAAGAGACCCAGTACTTC.

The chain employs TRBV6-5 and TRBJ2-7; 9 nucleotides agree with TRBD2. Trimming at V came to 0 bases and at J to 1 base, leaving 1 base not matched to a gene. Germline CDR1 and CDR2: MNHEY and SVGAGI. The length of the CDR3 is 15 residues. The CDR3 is CASSYSLAGSYEQYF. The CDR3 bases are TGTGCCAGCAGTTACTCGCTAGCGGGGTCCTACGAGCAGTACTTC.

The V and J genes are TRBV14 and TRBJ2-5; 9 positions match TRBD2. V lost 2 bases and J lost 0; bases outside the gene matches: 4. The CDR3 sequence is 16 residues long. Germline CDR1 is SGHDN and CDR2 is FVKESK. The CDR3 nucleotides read TGTGCCAGCAGCCAATCATTAGCGGGAGACCAAGAGACCCAGTACTTC. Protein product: CASSQSLAGDQETQYF.

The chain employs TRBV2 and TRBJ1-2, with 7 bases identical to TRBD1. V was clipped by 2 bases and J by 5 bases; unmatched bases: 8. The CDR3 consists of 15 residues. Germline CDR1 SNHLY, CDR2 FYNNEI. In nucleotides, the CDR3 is TGTGCCAGCAGTGAACTACCGGGACAGCAGTATGGCTACACCTTC. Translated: CASSELPGQQYGYTF. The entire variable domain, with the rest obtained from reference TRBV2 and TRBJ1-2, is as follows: EPEVTQTPSHQVTQMGQEVILRCVPISNHLYFYWYRQILGQKVEFLVSFYNNEISEKSEIFDDQFSVERPDGSNFTLKIRSTKLEDSAMYFCASSELPGQQYGYTFGSGTRLTVV.

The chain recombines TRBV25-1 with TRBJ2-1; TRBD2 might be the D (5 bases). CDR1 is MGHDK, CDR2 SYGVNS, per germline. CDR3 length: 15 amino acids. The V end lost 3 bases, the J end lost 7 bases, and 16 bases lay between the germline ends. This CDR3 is CASSDSTTIPNEQFF. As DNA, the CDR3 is TGTGCCAGCAGTGATTCAACGACTATCCCAAATGAGCAGTTCTTC.

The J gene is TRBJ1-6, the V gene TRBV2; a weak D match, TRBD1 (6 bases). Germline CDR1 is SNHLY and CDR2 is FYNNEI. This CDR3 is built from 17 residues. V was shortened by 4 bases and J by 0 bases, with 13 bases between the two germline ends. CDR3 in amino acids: CASSVRQGSSYNSPLHF. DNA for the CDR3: TGTGCCAGCAGTGTACGGCAGGGGAGCTCCTATAATTCACCCCTCCACTTT.